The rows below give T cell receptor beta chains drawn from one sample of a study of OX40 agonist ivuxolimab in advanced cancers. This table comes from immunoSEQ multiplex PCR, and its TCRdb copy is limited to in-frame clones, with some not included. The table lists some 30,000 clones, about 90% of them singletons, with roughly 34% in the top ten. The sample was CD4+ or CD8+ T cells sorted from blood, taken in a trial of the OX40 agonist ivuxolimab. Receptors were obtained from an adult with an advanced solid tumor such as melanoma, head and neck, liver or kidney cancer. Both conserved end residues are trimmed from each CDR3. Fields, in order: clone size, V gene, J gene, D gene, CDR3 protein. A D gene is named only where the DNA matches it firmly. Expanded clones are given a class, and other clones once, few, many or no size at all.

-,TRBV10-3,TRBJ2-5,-,AISEWSSGPGAETQY
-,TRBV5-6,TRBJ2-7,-,ASSLLGDEQY
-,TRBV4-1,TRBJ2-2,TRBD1,ASSHKQGRNGELF
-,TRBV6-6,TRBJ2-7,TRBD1,ASSHRGQGAYEQY
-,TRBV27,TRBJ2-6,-,ASKGYPVSGSGANVLT
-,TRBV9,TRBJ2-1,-,ASSAIEVRLNEQF
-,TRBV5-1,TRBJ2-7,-,ASSLMFRGPGTGEQY
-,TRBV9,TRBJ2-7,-,ASSPEGRPDYEQY
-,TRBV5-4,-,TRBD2,ASSVLAGDPYEQY
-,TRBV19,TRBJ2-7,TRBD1,ASSDRGANYEQY
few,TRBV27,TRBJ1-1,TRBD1,ASSLSSTGGSEAF
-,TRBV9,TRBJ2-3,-,ASSPGGRYTDTQY
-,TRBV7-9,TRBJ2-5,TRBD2,ASSSTVGLAGATETQY
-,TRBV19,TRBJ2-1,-,ASGLGGSVYNEQF
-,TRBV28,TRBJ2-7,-,ASSLGAYEQY
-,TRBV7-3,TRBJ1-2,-,ASSQDSQNYGYT
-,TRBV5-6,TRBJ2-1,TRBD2,ASSSGLAGYNEQF
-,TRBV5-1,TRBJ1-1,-,ASSWTVNTEAF
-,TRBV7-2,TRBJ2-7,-,ASSLKSPGYEQY
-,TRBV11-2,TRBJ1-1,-,ASSLDAGGTEAF
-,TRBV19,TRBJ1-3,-,ASTAGSSGNTIY
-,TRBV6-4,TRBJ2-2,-,ARDLRDPGRRTGELF
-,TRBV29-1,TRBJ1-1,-,SVRADTEAF
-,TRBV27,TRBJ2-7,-,ASTLAASATEQY
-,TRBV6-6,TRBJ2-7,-,ASTRTAYEQY
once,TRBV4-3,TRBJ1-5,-,ASSQVLDSNQPQH
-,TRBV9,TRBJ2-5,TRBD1,ASSVDTGEGMETQY
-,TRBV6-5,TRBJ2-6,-,ASSYNSGANVLT
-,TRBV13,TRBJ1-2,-,ASSLEQGDYGYT
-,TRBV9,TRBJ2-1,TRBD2,ASSVVPTSGDPWGKF
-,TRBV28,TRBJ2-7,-,ASSFRRAYEQY
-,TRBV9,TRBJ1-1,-,ASSVGGTPFTEAF
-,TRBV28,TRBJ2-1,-,ASSFGNYNEQF
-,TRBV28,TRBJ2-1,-,ASSLEVTGMGNEQF
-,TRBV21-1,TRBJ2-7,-,ASSKGRTLLYEQY
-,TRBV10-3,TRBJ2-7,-,AISIFVGSGYEQY
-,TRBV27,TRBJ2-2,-,ASSLSETGELF
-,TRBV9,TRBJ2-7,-,ASSVATGASYEQY
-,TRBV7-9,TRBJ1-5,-,ASSIGVGNQPQH
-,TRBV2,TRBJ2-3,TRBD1,ASRAIAGTGHRDTQY
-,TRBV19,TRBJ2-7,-,ASSRGGAYEQY
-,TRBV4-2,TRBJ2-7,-,ASSQDYSGPYEQY
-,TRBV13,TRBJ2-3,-,ASSREGGGKFGATQY
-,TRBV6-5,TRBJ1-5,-,ASSVGAINQPQH
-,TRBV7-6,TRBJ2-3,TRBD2,ASSSSGTSTDTQY
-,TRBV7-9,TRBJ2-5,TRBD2,ASSSSGELGYQY
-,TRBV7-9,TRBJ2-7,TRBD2,AEGPSGSHEQY